Below are 30 T cell receptor beta chains sequenced from a single sample in a study of T cells after yellow fever vaccination. TCRdb called the 5' RACE reads again in MiXCR, with one record for every CDR3 protein. The sample includes approximately 340,000 distinct CDR3 sequences, about 8.7% of them seen just once. The sequencing used PBMCs, collected on the day of the first yellow fever vaccination. Receptor source: a man younger than 35 who received the YFV17D yellow fever vaccine.

This chain joins TRBV15 and TRBJ2-7; 7 bases agree with TRBD1. The CDR3 totals 12 residues. Germline V gene sequence: CDR1 LNHNV, CDR2 YYDKDF (reference sequence). The V and J ends lost 1 base and 11 bases, in that order; junction bases with no gene match: 5. Here the CDR3 reads CATSRAGQVEYF. In nucleotides, the CDR3 is TGTGCCACCAGCAGAGCAGGACAGGTGGAGTACTTC.

This clonotype was counted between two and nine times. The chain is built from TRBV12-3 or TRBV12-4 and TRBJ2-3; TRBD2 might be the D (5 bases). V was cut by 3 bases and J by 2 bases, with 15 bases left in between. The CDR3 extends over 16 amino acids. CDR3 nucleotides: TGTGCCAGCAGTTTGTGGCGGGCCGACCACACAGATACGCAGTATTTT. Its protein product is CASSLWRADHTDTQYF.

CDR3 DNA: TGTGCCAGCAGCCAAGATGTTGCAGCTAACAATGAGCAGTTCTTC. Translated: CASSQDVAANNEQFF. The chain carries TRBV4-2 and TRBJ2-1, with D unresolved. Between the trimmed V and J ends, which lost 0 bases and 5 bases, there was a span of 11 bases. CDR1 and CDR2 from the germline V gene are LGHNA and YNFKEQ. The CDR3 contains 15 residues.

This chain joins TRBV5-1 and TRBJ2-7; the D gene is possibly TRBD1 (6 bases). This CDR3 is 15 amino acids long. Trimming took 0 bases from V and 2 from J, leaving 12 bases between them. Germline lookup yields CDR1 SGHRS and CDR2 YFSETQ. This CDR3 reads CASSLAPGEPYEQYF. Here the CDR3 DNA reads TGCGCCAGCAGCTTGGCCCCAGGGGAGCCCTACGAGCAGTACTTC.

By proportion, this clonotype is medium-sized. This chain connects TRBV6-4 to TRBJ2-2; D perhaps matches TRBD1 (5 bases). The CDR3 spans 13 residues. Trimming cost V 2 bases and J 4 bases, with 5 bases left between them. Germline loops: CDR1 MRHNA, CDR2 SNTAGT. The CDR3 DNA reads as TGTGCCAGCAGTGACAGGGGCACCGGGGAGCTGTTTTTT. Protein: CASSDRGTGELFF.

This clonotype has a count of ten or more. The rearrangement links TRBV12-3 or TRBV12-4 to TRBJ2-7; 8 nucleotides line up with TRBD1. The J segment lost 7 bases and the V segment lost 7 bases, leaving 12 bases of the junction unmatched. The CDR3 contains 14 residues. The CDR3 coding sequence is TGTGCCAGCACCGTGGACAGGGCCTTGGGTGAGCAGTACTTC. Encoded protein: CASTVDRALGEQYF.

This clonotype occurred a few times. The chain employs TRBV20-1 and TRBJ2-2; the match to TRBD2 covers 8 bases. In germline, CDR1 is DFQATT, CDR2 SNEGSKA (reference sequence). CDR3 length: 14 amino acids. Germline trimming cut 4 bases from V and 0 bases from J; bases unmatched to any gene: 1. CDR3 in amino acids: CSATGGANTGELFF. CDR3 nucleotides: TGCAGTGCTACCGGGGGGGCGAACACCGGGGAGCTGTTTTTT.

On this clonotype: Germline and junction disagree at one end, which may indicate a read error. The rearrangement joins TRBV4-2 to TRBJ2-2; 7 nucleotides line up with TRBD1. Germline V gene lookup returns CDR1 LGHNA and CDR2 YNFKEQ. The CDR3 covers 17 residues. The CDR3 DNA reads as TGTGCCAGCAGCCAAGATTACCGGACAGGCCTCACCTGGGAGCTGTTTTTT. Its translation: CASSQDYRTGLTWELFF.

This clonotype was found a few times. The chain carries TRBV12-3 or TRBV12-4 and TRBJ2-3; 9 nucleotides line up with TRBD1. The ends lost 6 bases at V and 6 bases at J; junction bases unmatched: 13. This CDR3 has 16 residues. CDR3 coding DNA: TGTGCCAGCAGCACCACGACAGGGGGGGGACGGGATACGCAGTATTTT. This codes for CASSTTTGGGRDTQYF.

This clonotype has a handful of counts. The rearrangement uses TRBV5-1 and TRBJ1-3, with 8 bases matching TRBD1. With V trimmed by 3 bases and J by 6 bases, 5 bases remained unmatched. Germline V lookup: CDR1 SGHRS, CDR2 YFSETQ. This CDR3 spans 14 amino acids. CDR3 nucleotide sequence: TGCGCCAGCAGCTACGGACAGGGCCAAAACACCATATATTTT. Encoded protein: CASSYGQGQNTIYF. Full variable domain (remainder filled in from reference TRBV5-1 and TRBJ1-3): KAGVTQTPRYLIKTRGQQVTLSCSPISGHRSVSWYQQTPGQGLQFLFEYFSETQRNKGNFPGRFSGRQFSNSRSEMNVSTLELGDSALYLCASSYGQGQNTIYFGEGSWLTVV.

In this sample, this clonotype turned up a few times. The chain is built from TRBV6-2 or TRBV6-3 and TRBJ2-1, with D perhaps TRBD2 (6 bases). Between the trimmed V and J ends, which lost 11 bases and 4 bases, there was a span of 15 bases. The CDR3 has 13 amino acids. CDR1 is MNHEY, CDR2 SVGEGT, per germline. In DNA form, the CDR3 reads TGTGCCGGGAGCTCCCGGGAGTACAATGAGCAGTTCTTC. Translation gives CAGSSREYNEQFF.

Only a few counts were recorded for this clonotype. The V gene is TRBV7-8, the J gene TRBJ2-7, with 13 bases fitting TRBD2. Germline CDR1 and CDR2: SGHVS and FQNEAQ. The V gene end was trimmed by 6 bases and the J gene end by 4 bases; junction bases not matched to a gene: 9. This CDR3 is 16 amino acids long. CDR3 in amino acids: CASSTILAGGRYEQYF. CDR3 in DNA: TGTGCCAGCAGTACGATACTAGCGGGGGGGCGGTACGAGCAGTACTTC.

There are a few counts of this clonotype. The rearrangement uses TRBV6-1 and TRBJ2-1; D possibly corresponds to TRBD2 (5 bases). The CDR3 totals 16 residues. V was pared by 8 bases and J by 2 bases, with 19 bases between. Germline CDR1 is MNHNS and CDR2 is SASEGT. CDR3 DNA sequence: TGTGCCAGCTACCTTGGGCCGGAGGATACCTACAATGAGCAGTTCTTC. Residues: CASYLGPEDTYNEQFF.

The J gene is TRBJ2-1, the V gene TRBV12-3 or TRBV12-4; D possibly corresponds to TRBD2 (7 bases). V lost 8 bases and J lost 7, with 15 bases in between. The CDR3 runs 13 residues. As DNA, the CDR3 is TGTGCCAGCCAAGGGGGGGCCAGGAATGAGCAGTTCTTC. Translation gives CASQGGARNEQFF.

This chain uses TRBV19 with TRBJ2-2; tentatively, D is TRBD2 (5 bases). V shed 3 bases and J shed 4 bases, with 12 bases lying between them. CDR3 size: 15 residues. Germline values: CDR1 LNHDA, CDR2 SQIVND (reference sequence). The CDR3 bases are TGTGCCAGTAGTATTTTCGGGATTGTCACCGGGGAGCTGTTTTTT. Residues: CASSIFGIVTGELFF. The full variable domain, its missing parts supplied by reference TRBV19 and TRBJ2-2, is DGGITQSPKYLFRKEGQNVTLSCEQNLNHDAMYWYRQDPGQGLRLIYYSQIVNDFQKGDIAEGYSVSREKKESFPLTVTSAQKNPTAFYLCASSIFGIVTGELFFGEGSRLTVL.

This clonotype showed up many times. The chain links TRBV4-1 to TRBJ2-1, with D perhaps matching TRBD1 or TRBD2 (5 bases each). Germline V gene sequence: CDR1 MGHRA, CDR2 YSYEKL. The CDR3 loop spans 16 amino acids. Trimming removed 1 base at V and 9 bases at J, with 19 bases between. The CDR3 here is CASSQGRAGSVVEQFF. The CDR3 region has the DNA TGCGCCAGCAGCCAAGGTAGGGCAGGGAGTGTAGTTGAGCAGTTCTTC.

This clonotype has a handful of counts. The chain is built from TRBV20-1 and TRBJ2-3; 11 nucleotides match TRBD2. CDR1 is DFQATT and CDR2 is SNEGSKA in the germline V gene (reference sequence). CDR3 length equals 13 residues. The J segment lost 4 bases and the V segment lost 3 bases, leaving 0 bases of the junction unmatched. The CDR3 reads CSASSGGADTQYF. CDR3 DNA sequence: TGCAGTGCTAGTAGCGGGGGGGCAGATACGCAGTATTTT.

This clonotype was seen ten or more times. The genes are TRBV5-1 and TRBJ2-5; D gene ambiguous. This CDR3 is built from 14 residues. Germline V gene data show CDR1 as SGHRS and CDR2 as YFSETQ. Trimming stripped 4 bases from V and 4 bases from J, with 14 bases between. In DNA, the CDR3 is TGCGCCAGCAGCCCGGTCGAGTCGGGAGAGACCCAGTACTTC. Translated, it gives CASSPVESGETQYF.

In this sample, this clonotype turned up many times. The genes are TRBV3-1 and TRBJ2-5; 11 bases agree with TRBD2. Germline CDR1 and CDR2: LGHDT and YNNKEL (reference sequence). V dropped 2 bases and J dropped 2; count of bases not matched to a gene: 1. The CDR3 runs 15 residues. CDR3 sequence (DNA): TGTGCCAGCAGCCAACTAGCGGGGGGTCAAGAGACCCAGTACTTC. Protein product: CASSQLAGGQETQYF.

In this sample, this clonotype turned up a few times. The chain links TRBV18 to TRBJ2-2; the D is unclear. Trimming removed 3 bases at V and 3 bases at J, with 8 bases between. Germline V gene sequence: CDR1 KGHSH, CDR2 LQKENI. The CDR3 totals 14 residues. The CDR3 region is CASSPRTDTGELFF. The CDR3, as DNA: TGTGCCAGCTCACCCCGGACGGACACCGGGGAGCTGTTTTTT.

This clonotype was counted many times. The rearrangement uses TRBV20-1 and TRBJ1-1; no definite D call. Trimming took 0 bases from V and 9 from J, leaving 8 bases between them. This CDR3 contains 11 residues. The germline V gene has CDR1 DFQATT and CDR2 SNEGSKA (reference sequence). CDR3 protein: CSARDRAQAFF. CDR3 sequence (DNA): TGCAGTGCTAGAGATAGGGCACAAGCTTTCTTT.

This clonotype has just a few counts. The rearrangement links TRBV28 to TRBJ2-5, with D perhaps TRBD2 (5 bases). Germline CDR1 MDHEN, CDR2 SYDVKM. Trimming cost V 7 bases and J 0 bases, with 15 bases left between them. The length of the CDR3 is 15 residues. The CDR3, as DNA: TGTGCCAGCACCTCGGGGTTAGGGCACCAAGAGACCCAGTACTTC. Translating it yields CASTSGLGHQETQYF.

This rearrangement joins TRBV20-1 to TRBJ1-5; D is unclear. V lost 6 bases and J 2 bases, leaving 11 bases between the germline ends. The germline V gene encodes CDR1 DFQATT and CDR2 SNEGSKA (reference sequence). CDR3 length equals 13 residues. CDR3 sequence reads: CSAYAPGNQPQHF. CDR3 coding DNA: TGCAGTGCATATGCGCCGGGCAATCAGCCCCAGCATTTT.

This clonotype was detected only a few times. This chain uses TRBV5-4 with TRBJ2-1; D perhaps matches TRBD2 (6 bases). Germline CDR1 is SGHNT and CDR2 is YYREEE (reference sequence). V shed 4 bases and J shed 2 bases, with 13 bases lying between them. CDR3 length: 15 amino acids. Here the CDR3 DNA reads TGTGCCAGCAGCCGTAGTAGCGGTACCTACAATGAGCAGTTCTTC. This gives the protein CASSRSSGTYNEQFF.

This clonotype was counted many times. The chain combines TRBV4-3 with TRBJ1-4, with unresolved D. The CDR3 extends over 15 amino acids. V was trimmed by 3 bases and J by 8 bases, leaving 16 bases between them. Germline CDR1 and CDR2: LGHNA and YSLEER. The CDR3 sequence is CASSHNPRDPEKLFF. CDR3 coding DNA: TGCGCCAGCAGCCACAACCCTAGGGATCCAGAAAAACTGTTTTTT.

This clonotype has more than one count but fewer than ten. The chain recombines TRBV4-3 with TRBJ2-3; no reliable D call. This CDR3 region has 16 residues. V was trimmed by 2 bases and J by 2 bases, leaving 14 bases between them. The V gene's germline CDR1 is LGHNA and CDR2 YSLEER. Here the CDR3 reads CASSQRRASSTDTQYF. Written as DNA, the CDR3 is TGCGCCAGCAGCCAACGACGGGCGAGTTCCACAGATACGCAGTATTTT.

This clonotype has just a few counts. The V call is TRBV6-2 or TRBV6-3, the J call TRBJ2-7, with 7 bases that match TRBD2. In germline, CDR1 is MNHEY, CDR2 SVGEGT. The CDR3 has 15 amino acids. The V segment lost 5 bases and the J segment 6 bases; nucleotides outside the gene matches: 13. The CDR3 coding sequence is TGTGCCAGCAGTCCTGGGAGGGTTACAGCGGCCGAGCAGTACGTC. Protein product: CASSPGRVTAAEQYV.

The V and J genes are TRBV4-1 and TRBJ1-3; D remains ambiguous. CDR3 size: 16 residues. Trimming stripped 0 bases from V and 1 base from J, with 10 bases between. Germline lookup yields CDR1 MGHRA and CDR2 YSYEKL. CDR3 amino acids: CASSQDTSLSGNTIYF. CDR3 bases: TGCGCCAGCAGCCAAGATACGAGTTTATCTGGAAACACCATATATTTT.

There are a few counts of this clonotype. The rearrangement links TRBV7-7 to TRBJ2-5; D is uncertain. The CDR3 length is 15 residues. Per the germline V gene, CDR1 is SSHAT and CDR2 is FNYEAQ (reference sequence). Trimming stripped 0 bases from V and 4 bases from J, with 12 bases between. The CDR3 sequence is CASSLASTARETQYF. The DNA of the CDR3 is TGTGCCAGCAGCTTAGCGAGTACAGCCCGAGAGACCCAGTACTTC.

This clonotype was seen ten or more times. The chain couples TRBV18 to TRBJ2-1; D is uncertain. Germline values: CDR1 KGHSH, CDR2 LQKENI. Trimming left V 3 bases short and J 2 bases short, with 2 bases between. The CDR3 has 12 amino acids. The CDR3 sequence is CASSPAYNEQFF. The CDR3 nucleotides read TGTGCCAGCTCACCTGCCTACAATGAGCAGTTCTTC.